This T cell receptor beta chain was obtained from a study of blood T cell repertoires in COVID-19. Using immunoSEQ multiplex PCR, the repertoire was profiled, and TCRdb retains in-frame clones only, with some absent. The sample includes over 75,000 clones, roughly four fifths of them seen just once. As concerns this clone: An end of the junction differs from the germline gene, which may be a read error.

Per germline, CDR1 SSHAT and CDR2 FNYEAQ (reference sequence). This CDR3 has 19 amino acids. The rearrangement uses TRBV7-7 and TRBJ1-2; TRBD1 is a possible D gene (5 bases). This TCR was sampled from a man in his 70s with acute or convalescent COVID-19. The specimen sequenced was peripheral blood. The CDR3 sequence: CASSLGGTAADTGNYGYTF. CDR3 coding DNA: TGTGCTAGCAGCTTAGGTGGGACTGCAGCAGATACTGGAAACTATGGCTACACCTTC. The variable domain in full, with the rest retrieved from reference TRBV7-7 and TRBJ1-2, is GAGVSQSPRYKVTKRGQDVTLRCDPISSHATLYWYQQALGQGPEFLTYFNYEAQPDKSGLPSDRFSAERPEGSISTLTIQRTEQRDSAMYRCASSLGGTAADTGNYGYTFGSGTRLTVV.